What follows are 24 T cell receptor beta chains derived from one specimen sequenced in a study of T cell changes during pregnancy in multiple sclerosis. Produced via immunoSEQ multiplex PCR; TCRdb's table is partial and in-frame only. Among tens of thousands of clones listed, 87% were seen once. The specimen comprised CD8+ T cells from peripheral blood mononuclear cells, sampled before pregnancy. These receptors were taken from a female donor with multiple sclerosis, enrolled in a pregnancy study.

This sequence joins TRBV27 and TRBJ2-7; 7 bases are shared with TRBD2. Germline values: CDR1 MNHEY, CDR2 SMNVEV (reference sequence). The trim removed 6 bases at V and 2 bases at J, leaving 4 bases unmatched. The CDR3 is 13 amino acids. CDR3 loop: CASRRAGPYEQYF. The CDR3 nucleotides read TGTGCCAGCAGACGAGCGGGACCCTACGAGCAGTACTTC.

The V and J genes are TRBV6-4 and TRBJ2-3; 7 bases map to TRBD2. In germline, CDR1 is MRHNA, CDR2 SNTAGT. The V segment lost 8 bases and the J segment 2 bases; nucleotides outside the gene matches: 4. This CDR3 contains 13 residues. The chain's CDR3 is CASAAGVTDTQYF. Here the CDR3 DNA reads TGTGCCAGCGCGGCGGGGGTCACAGATACGCAGTATTTT.

CDR3 coding DNA: TGTGCCAGCTCACCAGGTACAGGGGATGAGACCCAGTACTTC. Translated: CASSPGTGDETQYF. The chain links TRBV18 to TRBJ2-5, with 7 nucleotides matching TRBD1. Trimming at V came to 2 bases and at J to 5 bases, leaving 5 bases not matched to a gene. CDR3 length: 14 residues. Germline V CDR1 and CDR2: KGHSH, LQKENI.

The chain combines TRBV4-2 with TRBJ1-1; a possible D gene is TRBD1 (5 bases). Germline V gene lookup returns CDR1 LGHNA and CDR2 YNFKEQ. The CDR3 runs to 14 residues. V dropped 3 bases and J dropped 7 bases, with 15 bases sitting between them. CDR3 nucleotide sequence: TGTGCCAGCAGCCATTCCTCGCAGACAGTTGAAGCTTTCTTT. Its protein product is CASSHSSQTVEAFF.

The V call is TRBV10-3, the J call TRBJ1-2; D perhaps matches TRBD1 (6 bases). Germline CDR1 reads ENHRY; CDR2 reads SYGVKD. The CDR3 consists of 18 residues. Trimming shortened V by 0 bases and J by 5 bases, and 22 bases separated the two germline ends. This CDR3 reads CAISESGTPNFGPYGYTF. CDR3 nucleotide sequence: TGTGCCATCAGTGAGTCAGGGACACCCAATTTCGGACCTTATGGCTACACCTTC.

J is TRBJ2-7 and V is TRBV2; 7 bases match TRBD2. This CDR3 has 15 residues. Germline loops: CDR1 SNHLY, CDR2 FYNNEI. V lost 7 bases, J lost 2 bases, and 11 bases stayed unmatched. The chain's CDR3 is CASKEGSGATYEQYF. The DNA for the CDR3 is TGTGCCAGCAAGGAGGGCAGCGGGGCCACCTACGAGCAGTACTTC.

This chain uses TRBV4-1 with TRBJ2-5; maybe TRBD2 (6 bases). With the DNA end fitting TRBJ2-7 better, the J assignment may be wrong. This CDR3 spans 15 amino acids. From germline, CDR1 is MGHRA and CDR2 YSYEKL. The CDR3 DNA reads TGCGCCAGCAGCCAAGGGCGGGGCGGTTCCTACGAGCAGTACTTC. This sequence encodes CASSQGRGGSYEQYF.

The chain combines TRBV27 with TRBJ1-2, with TRBD1 identical over 10 bases. CDR1 MNHEY and CDR2 SMNVEV come from the germline V gene (reference sequence). With 5 bases clipped from V and 6 bases from J, the junction kept 6 bases outside the gene matches. The CDR3 is made up of 14 amino acids. CDR3: CASSPTGQGHGYTF. The CDR3 DNA is TGTGCCAGCAGTCCAACGGGACAGGGGCATGGCTACACCTTC.

This clone appeared once. The rearrangement links TRBV7-3 to TRBJ2-1, with 9 bases identical to TRBD2. The V segment lost 5 bases and the J segment 5 bases; nucleotides outside the gene matches: 10. Germline CDR1 is SGHTA and CDR2 is FQGTGA. The CDR3 consists of 16 residues. The chain's CDR3 is CASSLLAGGLHNEQFF. The DNA of the CDR3 is TGTGCCAGCAGCCTACTAGCGGGCGGGCTCCACAATGAGCAGTTCTTC.

The V call is TRBV4-3, the J call TRBJ2-1, with TRBD1 matching 7 bases. With V trimmed by 4 bases and J by 2 bases, 5 bases remained unmatched. The germline V gene has CDR1 LGHNA and CDR2 YSLEER. This CDR3 has 15 amino acids. The CDR3 coding sequence is TGCGCCAGCAGCCCGGGACAGAACACCTACAATGAGCAGTTCTTC. It is translated as CASSPGQNTYNEQFF.

The genes are TRBV19 and TRBJ2-2; D might be TRBD1 (5 bases). Deletions cut 7 bases from V and 1 base from J, with 16 bases between. There are 16 residues in the CDR3. CDR1 and CDR2 from the germline V gene are LNHDA and SQIVND (reference sequence). CDR3 in DNA: TGTGCCAGTACCATAGGGGTCTCCTTGAACACCGGGGAGCTGTTTTTT. This encodes CASTIGVSLNTGELFF.

The chain combines TRBV27 with TRBJ1-2, with 7 bases identical to TRBD1. The CDR3 is made up of 15 amino acids. Germline CDR1 and CDR2: MNHEY and SMNVEV (reference sequence). The V segment lost 0 bases and the J segment 2 bases; nucleotides outside the gene matches: 3. The CDR3 region is CASSLSKGQNYGYTF. The CDR3 DNA reads as TGTGCCAGCAGTTTATCAAAGGGACAGAACTATGGCTACACCTTC.

V usage is TRBV2 and J usage is TRBJ2-7; 8 nucleotides align to TRBD1. J was trimmed by 3 bases and V by 6 bases; bases with no gene match: 7. Germline V gene data show CDR1 as SNHLY and CDR2 as FYNNEI. The CDR3 is 14 amino acids. The CDR3 nucleotides read TGTGCCAGCAGGACCTTTGACAGGGGCTACGAGCAGTACTTC. Protein product: CASRTFDRGYEQYF.

This chain's CDR3 is CASSLSGHRGPTEAFF. The CDR3 bases are TGTGCCAGCAGCTTAAGTGGGCACAGGGGGCCCACTGAAGCTTTCTTT. The chain is built from TRBV13 and TRBJ1-1; 9 bases are shared with TRBD1. V gave up 2 bases and J gave up 4 bases; unmatched junction bases: 8. Looked up from germline, CDR1 is PRHDT and CDR2 is FYEKMQ (reference sequence). The CDR3 is 16 residues long.

The chain employs TRBV6-6 and TRBJ1-1; D not resolved. The CDR3 runs to 11 residues. Looked up from germline, CDR1 is MNHNY and CDR2 is SVGAGI (reference sequence). V was pared by 6 bases and J by 6 bases, with 8 bases between. DNA for the CDR3: TGTGCCAGCAGGGAGGTTGCTGAAGCTTTCTTT. Its translation: CASREVAEAFF.

The V gene is TRBV16, the J gene TRBJ1-5; 8 positions agree with TRBD1. V was pared by 0 bases and J by 6 bases, with 4 bases of the junction left unmatched. This CDR3 is built from 15 residues. Germline CDR1 reads KGHSY; CDR2 reads FQNENV. CDR3 protein: CASSQSQGVRQPQHF. The CDR3 DNA sequence: TGTGCCAGCAGCCAATCACAGGGGGTACGTCAGCCCCAGCATTTT.

The chain employs TRBV5-4 and TRBJ2-1, with a weak D call TRBD1 (6 bases). Germline CDR1 is SGHNT and CDR2 is YYREEE (reference sequence). The CDR3 is made up of 13 amino acids. V dropped 5 bases and J dropped 7 bases, with 13 bases sitting between them. CDR3 sequence: CASRHTGSNEQFF. CDR3 sequence (DNA): TGTGCCAGCAGGCATACAGGGTCTAATGAGCAGTTCTTC.

J is TRBJ1-1 and V is TRBV13, with D perhaps TRBD1 (6 bases). Germline V gives CDR1 PRHDT, CDR2 FYEKMQ (reference sequence). This CDR3 has 16 amino acids. V was cut by 4 bases and J by 4 bases, with 19 bases left in between. CDR3 in DNA: TGTGCCAGCAGCTCCGAGCCCACAACAGGGTCCACTGAAGCTTTCTTT. Protein: CASSSEPTTGSTEAFF.

This chain uses TRBV9 with TRBJ2-7, with D perhaps matching TRBD1 (5 bases). The CDR3 covers 13 residues. V lost 0 bases and J lost 3, with 7 bases in between. In germline, CDR1 is SGDLS, CDR2 YYNGEE. The CDR3 spells CASSVAQGYEQYF. CDR3 sequence (DNA): TGTGCCAGCAGCGTAGCTCAGGGCTACGAGCAGTACTTC. The complete variable domain, with remaining parts taken from reference TRBV9 and TRBJ2-7, reads DSGVTQTPKHLITATGQRVTLRCSPRSGDLSVYWYQQSLDQGLQFLIQYYNGEERAKGNILERFSAQQFPDLHSELNLSSLELGDSALYFCASSVAQGYEQYFGPGTRLTVT.

The rearrangement links TRBV6-5 to TRBJ1-3, with 9 nucleotides matching TRBD1. This CDR3 spans 16 amino acids. Losses at the gene ends were 2 bases for V and 4 bases for J; bases not matched to a gene: 6. The germline V gene has CDR1 MNHEY and CDR2 SVGAGI. CDR3 amino acids: CASSYANRGLGNTIYF. The CDR3 DNA sequence: TGTGCCAGCAGTTACGCGAACAGGGGGCTCGGAAACACCATATATTTT.

The chain recombines TRBV6-1 with TRBJ2-3; D perhaps matches TRBD1 (5 bases). The CDR3 loop spans 15 amino acids. Trimming took 4 bases from V and 0 from J, leaving 11 bases between them. Germline-derived CDR1 and CDR2 are MNHNS and SASEGT. CDR3 residues: CASSGREISTDTQYF. CDR3 nucleotides: TGTGCCAGCAGTGGCAGGGAAATAAGCACAGATACGCAGTATTTT.

The chain links TRBV5-1 to TRBJ2-1, with TRBD2 matching over 13 bases. This CDR3 comprises 17 residues. The germline CDR1 and CDR2 sequences are SGHRS and YFSETQ. V dropped 3 bases and J dropped 4; count of bases not matched to a gene: 7. In DNA form, the CDR3 reads TGCGCCAGCAGCTCGGCTGGGACTAGCGGGATATACAATGAGCAGTTCTTC. This codes for CASSSAGTSGIYNEQFF.

The chain couples TRBV7-9 to TRBJ2-1; no definite D call. The germline V gene has CDR1 SEHNR and CDR2 FQNEAQ (reference sequence). This CDR3 contains 12 residues. Trimming shortened V by 1 base and J by 10 bases, and 8 bases separated the two germline ends. This CDR3 is CASSLEPIEQFF. CDR3 DNA sequence: TGTGCCAGCAGCTTAGAGCCGATAGAGCAGTTCTTC.

The gene calls are TRBV12-5 and TRBJ2-2; D is ambiguous. The CDR3 is 13 amino acids. Trimming shortened V by 8 bases and J by 2 bases, and 9 bases separated the two germline ends. CDR1 and CDR2 (germline): LGHNT, FRNRAP. The chain's CDR3 is CASSYSNTGELFF. The DNA of the CDR3 is TGTGCTAGTAGCTACAGTAACACCGGGGAGCTGTTTTTT.